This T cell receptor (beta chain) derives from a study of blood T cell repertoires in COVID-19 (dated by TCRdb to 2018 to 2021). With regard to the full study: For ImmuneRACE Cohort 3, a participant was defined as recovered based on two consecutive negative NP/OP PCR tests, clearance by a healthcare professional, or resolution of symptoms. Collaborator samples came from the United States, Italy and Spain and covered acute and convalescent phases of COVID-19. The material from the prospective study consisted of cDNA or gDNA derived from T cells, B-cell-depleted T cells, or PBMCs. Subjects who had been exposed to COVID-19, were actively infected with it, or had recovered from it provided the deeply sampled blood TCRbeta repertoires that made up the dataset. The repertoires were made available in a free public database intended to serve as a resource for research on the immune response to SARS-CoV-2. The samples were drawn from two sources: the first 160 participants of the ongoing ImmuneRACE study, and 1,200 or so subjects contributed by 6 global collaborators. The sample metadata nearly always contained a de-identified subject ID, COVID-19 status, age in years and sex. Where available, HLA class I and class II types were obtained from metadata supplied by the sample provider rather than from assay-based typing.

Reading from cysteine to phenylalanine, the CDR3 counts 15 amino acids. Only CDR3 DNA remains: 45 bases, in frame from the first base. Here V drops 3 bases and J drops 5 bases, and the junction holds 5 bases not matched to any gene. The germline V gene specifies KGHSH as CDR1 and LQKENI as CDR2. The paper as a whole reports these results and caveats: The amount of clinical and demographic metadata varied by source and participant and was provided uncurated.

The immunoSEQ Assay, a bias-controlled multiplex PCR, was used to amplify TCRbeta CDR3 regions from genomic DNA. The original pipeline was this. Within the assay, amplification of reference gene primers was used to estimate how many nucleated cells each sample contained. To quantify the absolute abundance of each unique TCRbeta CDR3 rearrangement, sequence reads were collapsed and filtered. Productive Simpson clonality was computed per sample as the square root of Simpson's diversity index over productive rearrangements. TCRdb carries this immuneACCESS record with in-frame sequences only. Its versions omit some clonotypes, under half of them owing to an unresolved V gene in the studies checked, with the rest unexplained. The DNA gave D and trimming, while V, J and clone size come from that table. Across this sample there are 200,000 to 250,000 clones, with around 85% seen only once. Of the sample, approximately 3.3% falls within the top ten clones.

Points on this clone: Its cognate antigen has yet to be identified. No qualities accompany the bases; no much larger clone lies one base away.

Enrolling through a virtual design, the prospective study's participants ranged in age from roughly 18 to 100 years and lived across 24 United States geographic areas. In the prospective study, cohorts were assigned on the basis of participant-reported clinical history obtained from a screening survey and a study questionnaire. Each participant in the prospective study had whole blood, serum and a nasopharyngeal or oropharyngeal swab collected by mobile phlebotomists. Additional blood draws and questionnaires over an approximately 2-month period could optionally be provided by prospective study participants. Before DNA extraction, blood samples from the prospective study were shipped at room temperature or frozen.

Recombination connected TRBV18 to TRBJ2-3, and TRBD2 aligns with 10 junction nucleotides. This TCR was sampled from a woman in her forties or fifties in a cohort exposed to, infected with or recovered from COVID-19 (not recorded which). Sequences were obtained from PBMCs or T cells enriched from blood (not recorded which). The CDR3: CASSPSGGARDTQYF. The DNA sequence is TGTGCCAGCTCACCGAGCGGGGGGGCGCGAGATACGCAGTATTTT.